The entry below describes one T cell receptor beta chain. The V gene's germline CDR1 is MNHNS and CDR2 SASEGT. This CDR3 region has 15 residues. Between the trimmed V and J ends, which lost 6 bases and 0 bases, there was a span of 13 bases. In the PCR, 60 Vbeta and 13 Jbeta primers were used. Clones were sequenced by immunoSEQ multiplex PCR, and TCRdb holds only the in-frame ones, with some missing. The sample data list 180,000 or so clones. This sample is part of a study of cytomegalovirus exposure and HLA in healthy donors. The receptor comes from a boy younger than 18 in good health and CMV-seronegative. The J gene is TRBJ2-3, the V gene TRBV6-1; D not certain. Sequenced sample: PBMCs. The CDR3 DNA follows: TGTGCCAGCAGGAGCATACAGTGGAGCACAGATACGCAGTATTTT. It codes for CASRSIQWSTDTQYF.